The entry that follows covers one TCR beta chain sequence. Its antigen is not known. Donors showed nominal health when sampled, although they likely had unrecorded immune exposures. Amplification used 60 Vbeta primers and 13 Jbeta primers. Some clones are missing from TCRdb's copy, which holds only in-frame ones; the method was immunoSEQ multiplex PCR. The table lists approximately 140,000 clones, 70% to 80% of them singletons. The data originate from a study of cytomegalovirus exposure and HLA in healthy donors. Study conclusions and caveats: In a later analysis, HLA-associated TCR beta chains were more clonally expanded than equally common others.

V dropped 3 bases and J dropped 7; count of bases not matched to a gene: 13. This CDR3 contains 16 residues. The germline CDR1 and CDR2 sequences are SNHLY and FYNNEI. This chain joins TRBV2 and TRBJ2-3; 7 nucleotides line up with TRBD1. Sequencing was done on a sample of PBMCs. The TCR originated in a man in his forties or fifties in good health and CMV-seropositive. Written as DNA, the CDR3 is TGTGCCAGCAGTGATTGGGCGAACAGGGGAAAAAATACGCAGTATTTT. It specifies CASSDWANRGKNTQYF.